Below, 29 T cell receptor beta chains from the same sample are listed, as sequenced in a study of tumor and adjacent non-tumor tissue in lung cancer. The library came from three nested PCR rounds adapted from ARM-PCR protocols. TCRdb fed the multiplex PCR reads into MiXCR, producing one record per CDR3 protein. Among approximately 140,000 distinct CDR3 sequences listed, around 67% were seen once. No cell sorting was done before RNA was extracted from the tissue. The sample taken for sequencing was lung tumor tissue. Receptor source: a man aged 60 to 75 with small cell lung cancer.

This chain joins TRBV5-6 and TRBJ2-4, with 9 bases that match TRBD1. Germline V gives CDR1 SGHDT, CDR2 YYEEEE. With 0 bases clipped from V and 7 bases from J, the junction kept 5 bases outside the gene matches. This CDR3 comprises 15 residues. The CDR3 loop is CASSLGAGTGNIQYF. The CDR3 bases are TGTGCCAGCAGCTTGGGTGCCGGGACAGGGAACATTCAGTACTTC.

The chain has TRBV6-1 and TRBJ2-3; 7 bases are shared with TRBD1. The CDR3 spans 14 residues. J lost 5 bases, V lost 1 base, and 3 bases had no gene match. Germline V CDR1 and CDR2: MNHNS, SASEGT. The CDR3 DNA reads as TGTGCCAGCAGTGAAGTGACAGGGATAGATACGCAGTATTTT. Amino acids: CASSEVTGIDTQYF.

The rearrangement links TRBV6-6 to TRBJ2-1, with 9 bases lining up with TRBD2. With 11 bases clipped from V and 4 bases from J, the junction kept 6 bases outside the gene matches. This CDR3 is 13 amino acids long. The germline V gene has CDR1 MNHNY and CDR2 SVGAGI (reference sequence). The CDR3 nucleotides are TGTGCCTGTAGCGGGAGCTCTTACAATGAGCAGTTCTTC. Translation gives CACSGSSYNEQFF.

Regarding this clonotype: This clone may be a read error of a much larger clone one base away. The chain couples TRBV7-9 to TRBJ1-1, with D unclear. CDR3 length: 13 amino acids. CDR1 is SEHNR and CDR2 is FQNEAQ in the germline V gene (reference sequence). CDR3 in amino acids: CASSLEGGFETFF. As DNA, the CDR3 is TGTGCCAGCAGCTTAGAAGGTGGCTTTGAAACTTTCTTT. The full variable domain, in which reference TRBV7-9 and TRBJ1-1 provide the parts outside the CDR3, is DTGVSQNPRHKITKRGQNVTFRCDPISEHNRLYWYRQTLGQGPEFLTYFQNEAQLEKSRLLSDRFSAERPKGSFSTLEIQRTEQGDSAMYLCASSLEGGFETFFGQGTRLTVV.

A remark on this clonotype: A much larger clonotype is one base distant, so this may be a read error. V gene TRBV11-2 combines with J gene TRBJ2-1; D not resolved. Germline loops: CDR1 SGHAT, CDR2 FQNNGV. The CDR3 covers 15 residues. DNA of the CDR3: TGTGCCGGCAGCTTAGATCGAGGCGACTACAATGAGCAGTTCTTC. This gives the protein CAGSLDRGDYNEQFF.

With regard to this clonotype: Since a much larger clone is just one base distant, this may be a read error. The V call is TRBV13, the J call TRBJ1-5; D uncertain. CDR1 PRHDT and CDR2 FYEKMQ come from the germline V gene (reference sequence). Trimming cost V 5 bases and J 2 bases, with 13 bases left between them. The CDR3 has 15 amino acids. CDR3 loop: CASSPRATGNQPQHF. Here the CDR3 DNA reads TGTGCCAGCAGCCCCCGGGCGACGGGCAATCAGCCCCAGCATTTT.

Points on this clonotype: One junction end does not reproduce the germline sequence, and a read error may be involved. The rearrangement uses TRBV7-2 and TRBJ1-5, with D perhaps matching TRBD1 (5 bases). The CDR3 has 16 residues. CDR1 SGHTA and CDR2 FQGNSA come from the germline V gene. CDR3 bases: TGTGCCAGCAGCTTAGGGGGGAGGGTGAGCAGTCAGCCCCAGCATTTT. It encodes CASSLGGRVSSQPQHF.

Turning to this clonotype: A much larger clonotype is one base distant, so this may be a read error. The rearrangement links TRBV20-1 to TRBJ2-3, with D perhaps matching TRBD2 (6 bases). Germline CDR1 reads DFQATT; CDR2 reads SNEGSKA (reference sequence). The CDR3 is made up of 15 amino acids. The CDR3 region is CIARGGRGVTDTQYF. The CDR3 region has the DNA TGCATTGCTAGGGGCGGGCGGGGTGTCACAGATACGCAGTATTTT.

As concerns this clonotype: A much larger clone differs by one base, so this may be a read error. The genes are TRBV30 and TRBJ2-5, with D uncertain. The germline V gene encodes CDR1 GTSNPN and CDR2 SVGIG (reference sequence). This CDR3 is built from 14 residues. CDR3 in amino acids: CVWSAGVGQETQYF. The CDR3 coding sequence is TGTGTCTGGAGTGCCGGCGTGGGGCAAGAGACCCAGTACTTC. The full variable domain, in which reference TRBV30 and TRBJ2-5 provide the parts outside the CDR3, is SQTIHQWPATLVQPVGSPLSLECTVEGTSNPNLYWYRQAAGRGLQLLFYSVGIGQISSEVPQNLSASRPQDRQFILSSKKLLLSDSGFYLCVWSAGVGQETQYFGPGTRLLVL.

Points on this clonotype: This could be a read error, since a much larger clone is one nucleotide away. The CDR3 sequence: CASGQTRSRYGYTF. The CDR3 coding sequence is TGTGCCAGCGGACAGACAAGGAGTCGGTATGGCTACACCTTC. The V and J genes are TRBV6-5 and TRBJ1-2, with D possibly TRBD1 on 6 matching bases. Germline lookup yields CDR1 MNHEY and CDR2 SVGAGI. This CDR3 is built from 14 residues. V lost 8 bases and J lost 5, with 18 bases in between.

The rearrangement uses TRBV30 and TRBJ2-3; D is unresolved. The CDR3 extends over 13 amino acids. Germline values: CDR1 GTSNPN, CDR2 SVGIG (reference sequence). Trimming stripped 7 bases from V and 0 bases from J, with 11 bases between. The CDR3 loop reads CALNRWSTDTQYF. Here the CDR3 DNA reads TGTGCCTTGAACCGGTGGAGCACAGATACGCAGTATTTT.

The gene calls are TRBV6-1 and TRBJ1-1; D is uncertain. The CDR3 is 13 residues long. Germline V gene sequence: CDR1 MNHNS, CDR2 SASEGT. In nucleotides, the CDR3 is TGTGCTGGCAGTGCACTCAGGAACACTGAAGCTTTCTTT. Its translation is CAGSALRNTEAFF.

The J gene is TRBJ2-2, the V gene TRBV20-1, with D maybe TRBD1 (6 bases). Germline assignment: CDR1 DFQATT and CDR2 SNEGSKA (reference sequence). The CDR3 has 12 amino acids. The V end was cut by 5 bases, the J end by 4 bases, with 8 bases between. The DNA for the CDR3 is TGCAGTGCTGCCAGGGGCACCGGGGAGCTGTTTTTT. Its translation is CSAARGTGELFF.

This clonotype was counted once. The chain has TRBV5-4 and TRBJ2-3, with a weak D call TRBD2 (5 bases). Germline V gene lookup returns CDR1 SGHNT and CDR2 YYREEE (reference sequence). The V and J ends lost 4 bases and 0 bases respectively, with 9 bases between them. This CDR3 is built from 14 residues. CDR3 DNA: TGTGCCAGCAGCCAAGGACTGAGCACAGATACGCAGTATTTT. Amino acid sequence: CASSQGLSTDTQYF.

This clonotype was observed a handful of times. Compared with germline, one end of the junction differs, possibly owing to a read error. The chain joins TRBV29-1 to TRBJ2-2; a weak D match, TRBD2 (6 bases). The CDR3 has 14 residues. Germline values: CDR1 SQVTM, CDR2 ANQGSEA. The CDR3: CSVGTGVYTRELFF. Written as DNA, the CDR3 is TGCAGTGTTGGGACTGGGGTATACACCAGGGAGCTGTTTTTT.

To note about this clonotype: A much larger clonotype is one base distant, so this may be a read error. The CDR3 DNA is TGCAGCATTGGGTTTGGGAGGGCGCAAAACATTCAGTACTTC. Its translation: CSIGFGRAQNIQYF. The V call is TRBV29-1, the J call TRBJ2-4, with 7 bases fitting TRBD2. V lost 8 bases to trimming and J lost 5 bases; unmatched junction nucleotides: 12. Germline CDR1 and CDR2: SQVTM and ANQGSEA. This CDR3 spans 14 amino acids.

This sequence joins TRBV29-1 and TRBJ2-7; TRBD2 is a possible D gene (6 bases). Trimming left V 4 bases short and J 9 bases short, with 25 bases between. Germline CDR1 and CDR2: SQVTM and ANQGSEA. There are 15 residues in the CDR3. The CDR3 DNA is TGCAGCGTTGGCGGGGTAGCTGGAGAGTCAGACGTGCAGTACTTC. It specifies CSVGGVAGESDVQYF.

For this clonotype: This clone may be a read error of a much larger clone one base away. The CDR3 is CSVGQFGETPYF. In DNA, the CDR3 is TGCAGCGTTGGGCAATTTGGAGAGACCCCGTACTTC. V is TRBV29-1 and J is TRBJ2-5; D unresolved. This CDR3 has 12 residues. In germline, CDR1 is SQVTM, CDR2 ANQGSEA.

CDR3 nucleotide sequence: TGCGCCAGCAGCCGGGGGTCAGGGGAGGGCCTCGGAGATACGCAGTATTTT. It yields the protein CASSRGSGEGLGDTQYF. V is TRBV4-1 and J is TRBJ2-3; possible D gene TRBD2, 7 bases. Deletions cut 4 bases from V and 5 bases from J, with 22 bases between. This CDR3 has 17 amino acids. CDR1 MGHRA and CDR2 YSYEKL come from the germline V gene.

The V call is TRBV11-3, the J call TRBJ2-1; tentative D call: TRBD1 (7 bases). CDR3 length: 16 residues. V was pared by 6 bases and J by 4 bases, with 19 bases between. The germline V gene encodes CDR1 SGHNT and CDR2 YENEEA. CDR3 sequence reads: CASRLSGRTGYNEQFF. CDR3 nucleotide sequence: TGTGCCAGCAGATTGAGCGGGCGGACAGGTTACAATGAGCAGTTCTTC.

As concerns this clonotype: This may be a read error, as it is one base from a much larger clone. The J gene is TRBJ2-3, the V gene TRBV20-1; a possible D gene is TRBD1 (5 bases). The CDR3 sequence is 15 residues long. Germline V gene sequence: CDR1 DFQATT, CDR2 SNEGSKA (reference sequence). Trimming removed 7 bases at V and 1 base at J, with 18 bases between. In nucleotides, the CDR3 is TGCAGTGGGGGTCGAGGCGTACAGGGCACAGATACGCAGTATTTT. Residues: CSGGRGVQGTDTQYF.

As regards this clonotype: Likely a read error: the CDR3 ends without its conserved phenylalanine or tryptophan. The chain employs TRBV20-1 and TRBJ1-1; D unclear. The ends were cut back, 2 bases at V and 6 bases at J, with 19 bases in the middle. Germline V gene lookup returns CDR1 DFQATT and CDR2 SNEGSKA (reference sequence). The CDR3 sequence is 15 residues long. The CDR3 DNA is TGCAGTGCTAGAAATGGTTTCAAGGGCTTACCTGAAGCTTTCTCT. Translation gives CSARNGFKGLPEAFS.

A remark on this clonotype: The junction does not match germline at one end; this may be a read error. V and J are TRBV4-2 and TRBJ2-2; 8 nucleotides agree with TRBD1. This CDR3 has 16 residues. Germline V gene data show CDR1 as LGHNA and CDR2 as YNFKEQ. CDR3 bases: TGTGCCAGCATCCAGATGGGACAGGCGAACACTGGGGAGCTGTTTTTT. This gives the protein CASIQMGQANTGELFF.

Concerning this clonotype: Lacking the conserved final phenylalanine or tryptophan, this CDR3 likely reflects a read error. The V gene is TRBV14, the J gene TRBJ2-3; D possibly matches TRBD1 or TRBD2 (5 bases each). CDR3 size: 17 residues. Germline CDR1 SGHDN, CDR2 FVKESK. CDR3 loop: CASSQYPPGLITGTQYL. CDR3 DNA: TGTGCCAGCAGCCAATATCCGCCGGGGCTGATAACAGGTACGCAGTATCTT.

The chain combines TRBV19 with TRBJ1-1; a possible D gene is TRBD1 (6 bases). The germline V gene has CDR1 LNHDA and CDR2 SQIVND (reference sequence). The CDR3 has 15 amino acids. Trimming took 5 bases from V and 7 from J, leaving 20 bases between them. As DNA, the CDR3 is TGTGCCAGTAGTCCCCTTACAGGGATGGTTGGTGAAGCTTTCTTT. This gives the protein CASSPLTGMVGEAFF.

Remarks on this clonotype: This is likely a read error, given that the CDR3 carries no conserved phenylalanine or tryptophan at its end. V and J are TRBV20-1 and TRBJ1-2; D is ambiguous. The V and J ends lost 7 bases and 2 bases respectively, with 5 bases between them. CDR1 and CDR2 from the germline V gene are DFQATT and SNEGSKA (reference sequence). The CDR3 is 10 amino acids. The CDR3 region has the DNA TGCAGTGTGCCCAACTATGGCTACACCCTC. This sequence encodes CSVPNYGYTL.

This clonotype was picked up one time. The CDR3 reads CSVVPLAGAYEQFF. DNA of the CDR3: TGCAGCGTTGTTCCCCTAGCGGGAGCGTATGAGCAGTTCTTC. V and J are TRBV29-1 and TRBJ2-1; the match to TRBD2 covers 10 bases. The CDR3 runs to 14 residues. The V and J ends lost 4 bases and 8 bases, in that order; junction bases with no gene match: 8. Germline V lookup: CDR1 SQVTM, CDR2 ANQGSEA.

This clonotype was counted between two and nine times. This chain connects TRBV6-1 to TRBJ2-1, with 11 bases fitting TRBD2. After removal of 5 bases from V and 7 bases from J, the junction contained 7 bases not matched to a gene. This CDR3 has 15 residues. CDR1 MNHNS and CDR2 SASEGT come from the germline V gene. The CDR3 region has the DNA TGTGCCAGCAGTATAACTAGCGGGAGTATGAATGAGCAGTTCTTC. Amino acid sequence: CASSITSGSMNEQFF.

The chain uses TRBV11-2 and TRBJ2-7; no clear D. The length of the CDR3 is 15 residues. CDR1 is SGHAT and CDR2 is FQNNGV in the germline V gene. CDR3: CAISLQAGDSYEQYV. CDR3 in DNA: TGTGCCATCAGCTTACAAGCAGGAGATTCCTACGAGCAGTACGTC.